What follows are 32 T cell receptor beta chains derived from one specimen sequenced in a study of blood T cell repertoires in COVID-19. The data were produced by immunoSEQ multiplex PCR, yet TCRdb's version contains in-frame clones alone and is incomplete. The repertoire has some 180,000 clones, around 89% of them found once; the top ten carry about 2.1%. The sequencing input was peripheral blood. The source is a man in his fifties who had recovered from COVID-19.

This clone was recorded only once. V gene TRBV5-1 combines with J gene TRBJ2-1; perhaps TRBD1 as D (6 bases). Germline loops: CDR1 SGHRS, CDR2 YFSETQ. The CDR3 covers 13 residues. The V end lost 9 bases, the J end lost 5 bases, and 15 bases lay between the germline ends. The CDR3: CATQGQSHNEQFF. The CDR3 coding sequence is TGCGCCACCCAGGGGCAGTCACACAATGAGCAGTTCTTC.

In regard to this clone: At one boundary the junction diverges from the germline segment, which might be a read error. In nucleotides, the CDR3 is TGTGCCAGCAGTTTACTCTCCCGGGACAGGGTTAAGGGCTATACCTTC. Translation gives CASSLLSRDRVKGYTF. The rearrangement uses TRBV28 and TRBJ1-2; 9 bases agree with TRBD1. Looked up from germline, CDR1 is MDHEN and CDR2 is SYDVKM. The CDR3 loop spans 16 amino acids.

The chain has TRBV5-1 and TRBJ2-2; D might be TRBD2 (7 bases). V lost 5 bases and J 7 bases, leaving 18 bases between the germline ends. This CDR3 spans 15 amino acids. Looked up from germline, CDR1 is SGHRS and CDR2 is YFSETQ. The CDR3 is CASSYRGGANGELFF. The CDR3 DNA follows: TGCGCCAGCAGTTACCGCGGGGGCGCGAACGGGGAGCTGTTTTTT.

This clone was seen more than once but under ten times. This chain joins TRBV28 and TRBJ1-2; TRBD1 is a possible D gene (6 bases). This CDR3 region has 13 residues. Germline V CDR1 and CDR2: MDHEN, SYDVKM. The V and J ends lost 11 bases and 6 bases respectively, with 19 bases between them. CDR3: CAGKIGGGDGYTF. CDR3 sequence (DNA): TGTGCCGGGAAGATAGGAGGGGGGGATGGCTACACCTTC.

This clone was observed once. This chain uses TRBV7-9 with TRBJ2-5, with 9 bases lining up with TRBD2. V shed 7 bases, J shed 4 bases, and the junction held 7 bases outside the gene matches. The germline gives CDR1 SEHNR, CDR2 FQNEAQ (reference sequence). CDR3 length: 14 amino acids. The CDR3 DNA is TGTGCCAGCAAACTTAGCGGGAGAGGAGAGACCCAGTACTTC. It yields the protein CASKLSGRGETQYF.

This chain uses TRBV19 with TRBJ2-1, with a possible D match to TRBD2 (6 bases). V was trimmed by 0 bases and J by 12 bases, leaving 21 bases between them. There are 16 residues in the CDR3. Germline CDR1 LNHDA, CDR2 SQIVND (reference sequence). DNA for the CDR3: TGTGCCAGTAGTATAGATATAGTAGCGGCAACCGAGGGGCAGTTCTTC. The encoded protein is CASSIDIVAATEGQFF. Supplemented by reference TRBV19 and TRBJ2-1, the full variable domain reads DGGITQSPKYLFRKEGQNVTLSCEQNLNHDAMYWYRQDPGQGLRLIYYSQIVNDFQKGDIAEGYSVSREKKESFPLTVTSAQKNPTAFYLCASSIDIVAATEGQFFGPGTRLTVL.

The chain combines TRBV11-2 with TRBJ2-1, with 7 nucleotides matching TRBD2. This CDR3 contains 15 residues. V lost 1 base and J lost 2; bases outside the gene matches: 2. Germline V CDR1 and CDR2: SGHAT, FQNNGV. CDR3 residues: CASSLAGGPYNEQFF. The CDR3 bases are TGTGCCAGCAGCTTAGCGGGGGGTCCCTACAATGAGCAGTTCTTC.

The chain couples TRBV6-1 to TRBJ2-7, with 8 bases fitting TRBD1. CDR1 is MNHNS and CDR2 is SASEGT in the germline V gene. This CDR3 comprises 15 residues. After removal of 0 bases from V and 1 base from J, the junction contained 2 bases not matched to a gene. The CDR3 DNA is TGTGCCAGCAGTGAAGCGAGGACAGGGTCCTACGAGCAGTACTTC. This codes for CASSEARTGSYEQYF.

This chain connects TRBV19 to TRBJ2-4, with 9 bases identical to TRBD2. Looked up from germline, CDR1 is LNHDA and CDR2 is SQIVND (reference sequence). The CDR3 length is 16 residues. J lost 7 bases, V lost 2 bases, and 9 bases had no gene match. The CDR3 reads CASSIPGLAGNNIQYF. CDR3 sequence (DNA): TGTGCCAGTAGTATACCGGGACTAGCCGGTAATAACATTCAGTACTTC.

This chain links TRBV10-3 with TRBJ1-2; D might be TRBD1 (6 bases). The ends were cut back, 2 bases at V and 10 bases at J, with 11 bases in the middle. CDR1 and CDR2 from the germline V gene are ENHRY and SYGVKD. The CDR3 is made up of 12 amino acids. The CDR3 loop is CAISEAGAVYTF. CDR3 sequence (DNA): TGTGCCATCAGTGAGGCAGGGGCGGTCTACACCTTC.

This clone appeared a single time. The gene calls are TRBV7-2 and TRBJ2-3; the D gene is possibly TRBD1 (5 bases). Trimming took off 2 bases at V and 3 bases at J, with 9 bases between the two ends. The CDR3 has 14 amino acids. CDR1 and CDR2 (germline): SGHTA, FQGNSA. The CDR3 sequence: CASSLIQGTDTQYF. CDR3 DNA: TGTGCCAGCAGCTTAATTCAGGGAACAGATACGCAGTATTTT.

The rearrangement joins TRBV7-2 to TRBJ1-2, with TRBD1 matching over 9 bases. Germline CDR1 and CDR2: SGHTA and FQGNSA. J was trimmed by 13 bases and V by 5 bases; bases with no gene match: 5. This CDR3 has 11 residues. CDR3 residues: CASSPKQGATF. CDR3 nucleotide sequence: TGTGCCAGCAGCCCAAAACAGGGGGCCACCTTC.

The chain carries TRBV7-2 and TRBJ1-4, with D perhaps TRBD1 (5 bases). The V gene's germline CDR1 is SGHTA and CDR2 FQGNSA. This CDR3 spans 15 amino acids. Trimming shortened V by 5 bases and J by 7 bases, and 17 bases separated the two germline ends. The CDR3 region is CASSLGIPGGEKLFF. The CDR3 DNA follows: TGTGCCAGCAGCCTAGGGATTCCGGGGGGTGAAAAACTGTTTTTT.

Only a few counts were recorded for this clone. This chain links TRBV6-2 or TRBV6-3 with TRBJ1-5, with 7 bases lining up with TRBD1. The CDR3 runs 13 residues. Germline lookup yields CDR1 MNHEY and CDR2 SVGEGT. The V segment lost 6 bases and the J segment 7 bases; nucleotides outside the gene matches: 6. In DNA, the CDR3 is TGTGCCAGCAGCCCACAGGGGAGACAGCCCCAGCATTTT. Translation gives CASSPQGRQPQHF.

The chain carries TRBV7-2 and TRBJ1-3, with D possibly matching TRBD1 (5 bases). V lost 1 base, J lost 2 bases, and 6 bases lay in between. Per the germline V gene, CDR1 is SGHTA and CDR2 is FQGNSA. The CDR3 length is 14 residues. DNA of the CDR3: TGTGCCAGCAGCTTAGGGGGGGCTGGAAACACCATATATTTT. It codes for CASSLGGAGNTIYF.

J is TRBJ2-1 and V is TRBV2; D remains unclear. Germline V gives CDR1 SNHLY, CDR2 FYNNEI. The CDR3 spans 13 residues. V was trimmed by 6 bases and J by 6 bases, leaving 12 bases between them. The CDR3 loop is CASRHLPPNEQFF. In nucleotides, the CDR3 is TGTGCCAGCAGGCACTTACCCCCCAATGAGCAGTTCTTC.

CDR3 amino acids: CASSLRGLSSYNEQFF. The CDR3 region has the DNA TGCGCCAGCAGCCTACGGGGACTGAGCTCCTACAATGAGCAGTTCTTC. The chain recombines TRBV5-1 with TRBJ2-1, with D perhaps matching TRBD2 (6 bases). The V and J ends lost 4 bases and 0 bases respectively, with 14 bases between them. CDR3 length equals 16 residues. Germline assignment: CDR1 SGHRS and CDR2 YFSETQ.

This clone was counted once. The gene calls are TRBV10-3 and TRBJ1-2, with TRBD1 identical over 8 bases. V shed 7 bases, J shed 3 bases, and the junction held 7 bases outside the gene matches. This CDR3 contains 14 residues. CDR1 ENHRY and CDR2 SYGVKD come from the germline V gene. This CDR3 reads CAINSGQGYYGYTF. CDR3 in DNA: TGTGCCATCAACTCTGGACAGGGATACTATGGCTACACCTTC.

This clone was detected once. The chain couples TRBV4-3 to TRBJ2-1; D not resolved. Germline lookup yields CDR1 LGHNA and CDR2 YSLEER. The CDR3 extends over 14 amino acids. V shed 0 bases and J shed 4 bases, with 7 bases lying between them. The CDR3 protein is CASSQDGRYNEQFF. The CDR3, as DNA: TGCGCCAGCAGCCAAGATGGCAGATACAATGAGCAGTTCTTC.

The rearrangement joins TRBV5-1 to TRBJ2-7; D possibly corresponds to TRBD1 (5 bases). V was shortened by 4 bases and J by 3 bases, with 11 bases between the two germline ends. The CDR3 contains 13 residues. Germline V lookup: CDR1 SGHRS, CDR2 YFSETQ. Written as DNA, the CDR3 is TGCGCCAGCAGCGCATCAGGGCTCTACGAGCAGTACTTC. Protein sequence: CASSASGLYEQYF.

The chain recombines TRBV11-1 with TRBJ1-6, with TRBD1 matching 8 bases. The CDR3 contains 16 residues. The junction had 13 bases not matched to a gene; V was cut back by 5 bases and J by 10 bases. Germline V gives CDR1 SGHAT, CDR2 FQDESV (reference sequence). The CDR3 DNA is TGTGCCAGCAGCCGCGGGGCCGGACAGGGAAGATCACCCCTCCACTTT. This encodes CASSRGAGQGRSPLHF.

The chain combines TRBV7-9 with TRBJ1-2; 7 bases are shared with TRBD1. The CDR3 has 13 residues. Germline values: CDR1 SEHNR, CDR2 FQNEAQ (reference sequence). With 4 bases clipped from V and 7 bases from J, the junction kept 6 bases outside the gene matches. The CDR3 nucleotides read TGTGCCAGCAGCTCCGGGACAGTTCTTGGCTACACCTTC. Its protein is CASSSGTVLGYTF.

This clone showed up just once. V gene TRBV10-1 combines with J gene TRBJ2-1, with 7 bases identical to TRBD2. CDR1 WNHNN and CDR2 SYGVQD come from the germline V gene (reference sequence). Losses at the gene ends were 1 base for V and 2 bases for J; bases not matched to a gene: 11. This CDR3 has 18 residues. The CDR3 DNA reads as TGCGCCAGCAGTGAGTGGGGTAGCGGGTTGGAGACCTACAATGAGCAGTTCTTC. Protein product: CASSEWGSGLETYNEQFF.

The chain employs TRBV5-1 and TRBJ1-1; D perhaps matches TRBD1 (6 bases). V was trimmed by 4 bases and J by 6 bases, leaving 16 bases between them. Germline V gene sequence: CDR1 SGHRS, CDR2 YFSETQ. The CDR3 has 14 residues. CDR3 residues: CASSSYRVGAEAFF. DNA for the CDR3: TGCGCCAGCAGCAGCTACAGGGTAGGGGCTGAAGCTTTCTTT. The whole variable domain, filled in from reference TRBV5-1 and TRBJ1-1, reads KAGVTQTPRYLIKTRGQQVTLSCSPISGHRSVSWYQQTPGQGLQFLFEYFSETQRNKGNFPGRFSGRQFSNSRSEMNVSTLELGDSALYLCASSSYRVGAEAFFGQGTRLTVV.

The genes are TRBV19 and TRBJ1-4; unclear D gene. The CDR3 is 14 residues long. Germline values: CDR1 LNHDA, CDR2 SQIVND (reference sequence). V shed 9 bases and J shed 0 bases, with 11 bases lying between them. The CDR3 loop reads CASSRSATNEKLFF. The CDR3 DNA follows: TGTGCCAGCTCCCGATCGGCAACTAATGAAAAACTGTTTTTT.

The V call is TRBV19, the J call TRBJ2-3; D unclear. Germline V lookup: CDR1 LNHDA, CDR2 SQIVND (reference sequence). Trimming left V 3 bases short and J 0 bases short, with 16 bases between. This CDR3 is built from 17 residues. The CDR3, as DNA: TGTGCCAGTAGTATGCTAGGCTTACATTCTAGCACAGATACGCAGTATTTT. This gives the protein CASSMLGLHSSTDTQYF.

This clone was found once. This chain joins TRBV24-1 and TRBJ2-1; 12 bases are shared with TRBD1. Trimming took 4 bases from V and 5 from J; bases not matched to a gene: 5. The CDR3 has 16 residues. Germline loops: CDR1 KGHDR, CDR2 SFDVKD. The DNA for the CDR3 is TGTGCCACCAGTGACCGGGGACAGGGGGCCCACAATGAGCAGTTCTTC. Amino acid sequence: CATSDRGQGAHNEQFF.

The chain recombines TRBV6-2 or TRBV6-3 with TRBJ1-5, with 7 nucleotides matching TRBD1. This CDR3 has 19 amino acids. Looked up from germline, CDR1 is MNHEY and CDR2 is SVGEGT. V was clipped by 0 bases and J by 4 bases; unmatched bases: 15. CDR3 DNA: TGTGCCAGCAGTTACTCGACGGCTGAATACAGGGGTCGAAATCAGCCCCAGCATTTT. It encodes CASSYSTAEYRGRNQPQHF.

The CDR3 bases are TGTGCCAGCAGCCCGCAGGCACCGAACACTGAAGCTTTCTTT. Its translation is CASSPQAPNTEAFF. The chain combines TRBV7-8 with TRBJ1-1, with D unclear. Trimming shortened V by 5 bases and J by 1 base, and 11 bases separated the two germline ends. The CDR3 is 14 residues long. Germline assignment: CDR1 SGHVS and CDR2 FQNEAQ.

The V gene is TRBV6-5, the J gene TRBJ1-5; TRBD1 matches at 10 bases. Looked up from germline, CDR1 is MNHEY and CDR2 is SVGAGI. The CDR3 extends over 16 amino acids. V shed 2 bases, J shed 9 bases, and the junction held 10 bases outside the gene matches. The CDR3 DNA reads TGTGCCAGCAGTTACGGTAGGGGACAGGGGTATGGGCCCCAGCATTTT. Residues: CASSYGRGQGYGPQHF.

The chain links TRBV28 to TRBJ2-7; D might be TRBD1 (5 bases). This CDR3 is 13 amino acids long. CDR1 and CDR2 from the germline V gene are MDHEN and SYDVKM. Between the trimmed V and J ends, which lost 7 bases and 3 bases, there was a span of 13 bases. CDR3 nucleotide sequence: TGTGCCAGCACCAAGAAGGGGTACTACGAGCAGTACTTC. Its protein is CASTKKGYYEQYF.

This clone was counted once. The chain uses TRBV6-2 or TRBV6-3 and TRBJ1-5; possible D gene TRBD1, 6 bases. CDR3 length equals 17 residues. V was trimmed by 6 bases and J by 3 bases, leaving 21 bases between them. From germline, CDR1 is MNHEY and CDR2 SVGEGT. This chain's CDR3 is CASSSLSSGTFNQPQHF. As DNA, the CDR3 is TGTGCCAGCAGCAGTTTATCGTCCGGGACATTCAATCAGCCCCAGCATTTT.